The clone carrying this T cell receptor beta chain was detected a few times. Its antigen is still unknown. These data belong to a study of T cell responses to AZD1222 COVID-19 vaccine. The study's findings and limits: Most donors were white British, females outnumbered males, and clonal diversity was possibly underestimated.

V lost 2 bases and J lost 7, with 11 bases in between. From germline, CDR1 is MNHEY and CDR2 SMNVEV (reference sequence). This CDR3 has 13 residues. Only in-frame clones appear in the TCRdb table, and some are missing; sequencing was by immunoSEQ multiplex PCR. The sample holds roughly 140,000 clones; roughly 90% are singletons and the top ten take approximately 1.5%. The TCR comes from an adult who received the AZD1222 COVID-19 vaccine. Sample: peripheral blood, taken 28 days after the second AZD1222 dose. The rearrangement links TRBV27 to TRBJ1-2; unclear D gene. In nucleotides, the CDR3 is TGTGCCAGCAGTTTAATTGTGAACGGTGGCTACACCTTC. Translating it yields CASSLIVNGGYTF.